The T cell receptor (beta chain) described here comes from a study of blood T cell repertoires in COVID-19 (dated by TCRdb to 2018 to 2021). With respect to the entire study: Collaborator samples came from the United States, Italy and Spain and covered acute and convalescent phases of COVID-19. The prospective study material was composed of cDNA or gDNA derived from T cells, B-cell-depleted T cells, or PBMCs. The samples were drawn from two sources: the first 160 participants of the ongoing ImmuneRACE study, and 950 to 1,500 subjects contributed by 6 global collaborators. HLA class I and class II types, where available, came from metadata supplied by the sample provider rather than from assay-based typing. Subjects who had been exposed to COVID-19, were actively infected with it, or had recovered from it provided the deeply sampled blood TCRbeta repertoires that made up the dataset. The repertoires were released in a freely available public database meant as a resource for research on the immune response to SARS-CoV-2. A de-identified subject ID, COVID-19 status, age in years and sex were almost always included in the sample metadata.

TCRbeta CDR3 regions were amplified from genomic DNA by means of the immunoSEQ Assay, a bias-controlled multiplex PCR. As for how the authors treated the data: Nucleated cell counts per sample were estimated from amplification of reference gene primers within the assay. To quantify the absolute abundance of each unique TCRbeta CDR3 rearrangement, sequence reads were collapsed and filtered. Productive Simpson clonality was computed per sample as the square root of Simpson's diversity index over productive rearrangements. Held by TCRdb, this immuneACCESS table contains in-frame sequences only and omits some clones. Under half of the omission traces to an unresolved V gene where checked; the cause of the rest is unknown. V and J calls and clone size are given by that table; D and trimming were obtained from the DNA. Recorded for this sample are roughly 230,000 clones; about 85% of them occurred a single time. The ten largest clones capture 0.85% to 1% of the sample.

As to this clone: There is no known antigen for this receptor. Base qualities were left out, and no much larger clone turns up one base away.

V is reduced by 6 bases and J by 4 bases, leaving a spacing of 15 bases between them. The germline V gene (reference sequence) gives CDR1 as PRHDT and CDR2 as FYEKMQ. The CDR3 covers 14 residues, taking in both the cysteine and the phenylalanine. The sequence is cut down to CDR3 DNA, 42 bases in frame from base 1. Whole blood was collected in K2EDTA tubes by collaborating institutions according to the institutions' own protocols. Collaborator samples were shipped for TCRbeta analysis as frozen whole blood, isolated PBMCs, or DNA extracted from either sample type. Beyond this particular receptor, the publication reports: The quantity of clinical and demographic metadata differed by source and by participant and was supplied without curation.

The chain is made from TRBV13 and TRBJ1-2; tentative D gene TRBD1, with 6 bases matching. The sample taken for sequencing was peripheral blood. The source of this sequence is a man in his forties with acute or convalescent COVID-19. At the DNA level, the sequence is TGTGCCAGCAGTTTCCTCGCGGACAGCTATGGCTACACCTTC. Its protein reads: CASSFLADSYGYTF.